The sequence of this T cell receptor (beta chain) was determined in a study of CD8+ T cells in alopecia areata (dated by TCRdb to the late 2010s). Turning to the overall study: The treated patients took part in an open-label pilot trial in which moderate-to-severe alopecia areata was treated with oral tofacitinib at 5 to 10 mg twice daily. Biopsies were taken from tofacitinib-treated patients at baseline and at 4 and 24 weeks of treatment, and a later scalp biopsy was taken in several of the tofacitinib-treated patients. In humans, TCRbeta sequencing was performed on scalp tissue and on sorted CD4+ and CD8+ peripheral blood T cells from healthy controls and from patients with patchy or totalis/universalis alopecia areata. Tofacitinib was given for 6 to 18 months, followed by 6 months of follow-up off drug to assess delayed response and recurrence. In both human patients and the C3H/HeJ mouse model, the study applied high-throughput TCRbeta sequencing to look at T cell clonal expansion in alopecia areata. RNA was obtained with the PAXgene miRNA kit for fixed scalp, the miRNeasy kit for PBMCs, and the RNeasy kit for mouse skin. Scalp clonality was compared across normal scalp (n=4), patchy alopecia areata scalp (n=8), and alopecia totalis/universalis scalp (n=8). TCRbeta CDR3 regions were amplified by immunoSEQ multiplex PCR using 35 Vbeta forward and 13 Jbeta reverse primers. Study-wide conclusions, independent of this receptor: Compared with normal scalp, lesional scalp, particularly in alopecia totalis/universalis, had higher clonality and more expanded CD8+ clones, which suggests antigenic drive. Shared TCR sequences between patients were less evident than in mice, which may be partly attributable to HLA diversity in the patient population. Unlike mouse skin, which is dominated by gammadelta T cells, normal human skin has resident alphabeta T cells that are also sequenced, and this complicates analysis of the scalp TCR repertoire.

Libraries were made using the immunoSEQ multiplex PCR assay. To provide template for TCR sequencing, every sample had RNA extracted and reverse transcribed into cDNA. First-strand cDNA was synthesized with SuperScript III using a 2:1 mix of oligo-dT and random hexamers. A synthetic immune receptor repertoire was used to measure amplification bias, and any remaining bias was corrected computationally. From the authors' description of their analysis: Raw reads were preprocessed to remove errors, and CDR3 was defined by IMGT conventions from the conserved cysteine to phenylalanine. To get clonality, Shannon entropy was normalized by log2 of the number of productive unique TCRs and the result was subtracted from 1. Whether each scalp clone was CD4 or CD8 was inferred by checking scalp TCRbeta sequences against the CD4 and CD8 repertoires from sorted blood. TCRdb re-hosts the immuneACCESS table, in-frame sequences only. Its copies lack some clones; in the studies checked, an unresolved V gene accounts for under half of them, and the cause for the rest is not known. Clone size and V and J calls were adopted from that table, with D and trimming inferred from the DNA. The sample table lists about 14,000 clones, about 60% of them with a count of one. Of the sample, approximately 11% is held by the ten largest clones.

Details on this clone: No antigen is known for it. At one end the junction does not follow the germline gene, possibly because of a read error.

Its CDR3 holds 15 amino acids, cysteine through phenylalanine. CDR3 DNA is the only sequence kept; it has 45 bases, read in frame from the first base. The germline V gene (reference sequence) specifies SGHNT as CDR1 and YYREEE as CDR2. The intended sense of this specimen's time point label: baseline before oral tofacitinib. Peripheral blood and lesional scalp punch biopsies were obtained from patients with alopecia areata. Human scalp biopsies went straight into PAXgene tissue containers for immediate fixation. The material sequenced was skin, taken at week 0. This receptor was obtained from a human donor with alopecia areata. The V gene is TRBV5-4 and the J gene is TRBJ1-1; 8 bases in between match TRBD1. The nucleotide sequence reads TGCGCCAGCAGCTTCCGGACAGGGTTGAACGCTGAAGCTTTCTTT. Its translation reads: CASSFRTGLNAEAFF.